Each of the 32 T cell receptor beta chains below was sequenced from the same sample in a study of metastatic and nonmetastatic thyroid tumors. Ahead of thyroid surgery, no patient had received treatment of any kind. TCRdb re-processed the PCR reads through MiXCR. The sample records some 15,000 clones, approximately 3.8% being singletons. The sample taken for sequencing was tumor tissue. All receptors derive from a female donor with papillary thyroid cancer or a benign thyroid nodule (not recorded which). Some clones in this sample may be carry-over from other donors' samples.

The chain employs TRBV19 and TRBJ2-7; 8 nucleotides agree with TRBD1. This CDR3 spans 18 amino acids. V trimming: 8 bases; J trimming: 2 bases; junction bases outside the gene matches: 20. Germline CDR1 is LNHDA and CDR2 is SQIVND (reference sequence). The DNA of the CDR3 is TGTGCCAGTTTTATCCCGGGACAGGCCCAAAAGCAAACCTACGAGCAGTACTTC. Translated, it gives CASFIPGQAQKQTYEQYF.

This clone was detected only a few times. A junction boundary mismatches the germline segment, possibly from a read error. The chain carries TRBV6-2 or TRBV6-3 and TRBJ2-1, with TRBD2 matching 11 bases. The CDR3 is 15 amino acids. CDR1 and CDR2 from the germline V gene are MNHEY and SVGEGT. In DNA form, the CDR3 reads TGTGCCAGCAGTGCGTCTAGCGGGAGGAACAATGATCAGTTCTTC. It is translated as CASSASSGRNNDQFF.

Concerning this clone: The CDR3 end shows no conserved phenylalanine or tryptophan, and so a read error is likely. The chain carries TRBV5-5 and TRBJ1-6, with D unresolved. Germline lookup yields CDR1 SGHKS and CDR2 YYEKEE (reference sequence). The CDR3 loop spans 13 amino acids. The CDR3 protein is CASSLGSISPLHL. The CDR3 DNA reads TGTGCAAGCAGCTTGGGTTCAATTTCACCCCTCCACCTT.

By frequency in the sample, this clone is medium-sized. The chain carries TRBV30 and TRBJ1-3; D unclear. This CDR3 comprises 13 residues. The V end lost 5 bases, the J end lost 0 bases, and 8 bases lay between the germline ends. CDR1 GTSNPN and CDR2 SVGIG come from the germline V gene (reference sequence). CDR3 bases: TGTGCCTGGGGAGCCCCCTCTGGAAACACCATATATTTT. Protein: CAWGAPSGNTIYF.

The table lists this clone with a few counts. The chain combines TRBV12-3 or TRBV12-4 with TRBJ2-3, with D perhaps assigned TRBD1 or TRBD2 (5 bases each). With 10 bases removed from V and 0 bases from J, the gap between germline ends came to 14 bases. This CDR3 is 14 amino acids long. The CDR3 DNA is TGTGCCACCTCCGGGGCAGGGAGCACAGATACGCAGTATTTT. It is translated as CATSGAGSTDTQYF.

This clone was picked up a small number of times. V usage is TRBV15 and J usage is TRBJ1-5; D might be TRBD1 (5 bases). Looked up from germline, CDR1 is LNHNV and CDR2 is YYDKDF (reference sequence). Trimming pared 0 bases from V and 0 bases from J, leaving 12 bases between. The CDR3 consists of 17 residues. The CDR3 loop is CATSRESLGTSNQPQHF. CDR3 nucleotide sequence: TGTGCCACCAGCAGAGAGAGTTTAGGGACTAGCAATCAGCCCCAGCATTTT.

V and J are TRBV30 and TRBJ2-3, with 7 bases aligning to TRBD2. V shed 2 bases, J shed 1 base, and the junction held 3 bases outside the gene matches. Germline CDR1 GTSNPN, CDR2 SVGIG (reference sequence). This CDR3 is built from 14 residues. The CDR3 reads CAWSLAGGTDTQYF. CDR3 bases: TGTGCCTGGAGTTTGGCGGGAGGCACAGATACGCAGTATTTT.

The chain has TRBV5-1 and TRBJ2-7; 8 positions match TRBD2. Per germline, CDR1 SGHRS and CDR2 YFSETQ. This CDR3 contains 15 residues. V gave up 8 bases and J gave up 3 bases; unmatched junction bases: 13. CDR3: CASHPPGGRHYEQYF. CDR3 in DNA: TGCGCCAGTCACCCGCCGGGGGGGCGACACTACGAGCAGTACTTC.

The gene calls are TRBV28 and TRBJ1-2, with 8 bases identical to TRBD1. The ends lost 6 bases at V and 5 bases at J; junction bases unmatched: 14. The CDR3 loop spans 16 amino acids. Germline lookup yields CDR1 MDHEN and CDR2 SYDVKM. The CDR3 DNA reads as TGTGCCAGCAGGCAAAGCGGTACAGGGGGTCGATATGGCTACACCTTC. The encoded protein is CASRQSGTGGRYGYTF.

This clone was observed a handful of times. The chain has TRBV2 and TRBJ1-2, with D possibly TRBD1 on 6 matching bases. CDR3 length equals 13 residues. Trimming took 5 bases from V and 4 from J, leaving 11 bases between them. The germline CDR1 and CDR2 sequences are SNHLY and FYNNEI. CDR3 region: CASSFNRVYGYTF. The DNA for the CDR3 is TGTGCCAGCAGTTTTAACAGGGTCTATGGCTACACCTTC.

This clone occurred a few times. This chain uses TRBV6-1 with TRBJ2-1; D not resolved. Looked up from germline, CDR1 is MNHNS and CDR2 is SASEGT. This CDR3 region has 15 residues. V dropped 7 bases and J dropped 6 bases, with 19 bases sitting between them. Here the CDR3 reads CASTGRPTITNEQFF. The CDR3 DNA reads TGTGCCAGCACAGGACGACCAACAATCACCAATGAGCAGTTCTTC.

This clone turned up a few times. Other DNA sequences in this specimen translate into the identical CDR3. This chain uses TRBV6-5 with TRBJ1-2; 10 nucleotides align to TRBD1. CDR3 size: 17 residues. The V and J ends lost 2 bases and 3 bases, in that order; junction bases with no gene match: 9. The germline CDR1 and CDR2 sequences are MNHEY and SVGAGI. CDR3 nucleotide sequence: TGTGCCAGCAGTTACACCGCTCCAGGACAGGGGGACTATGGCTACACCTTC. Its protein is CASSYTAPGQGDYGYTF.

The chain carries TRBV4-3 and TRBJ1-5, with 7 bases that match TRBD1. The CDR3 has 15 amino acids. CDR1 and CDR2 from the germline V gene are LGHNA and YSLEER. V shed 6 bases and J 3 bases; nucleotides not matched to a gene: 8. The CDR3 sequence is CASSQRTGVNQPQHF. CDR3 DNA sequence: TGCGCCAGCAGTCAGAGGACAGGTGTCAATCAGCCCCAGCATTTT.

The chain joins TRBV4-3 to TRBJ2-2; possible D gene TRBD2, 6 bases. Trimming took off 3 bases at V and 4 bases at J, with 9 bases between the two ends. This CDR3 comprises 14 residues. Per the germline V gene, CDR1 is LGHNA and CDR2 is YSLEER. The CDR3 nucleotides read TGCGCCAGCAGCCAGACGGGACTCACCGGGGAGCTGTTTTTT. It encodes CASSQTGLTGELFF.

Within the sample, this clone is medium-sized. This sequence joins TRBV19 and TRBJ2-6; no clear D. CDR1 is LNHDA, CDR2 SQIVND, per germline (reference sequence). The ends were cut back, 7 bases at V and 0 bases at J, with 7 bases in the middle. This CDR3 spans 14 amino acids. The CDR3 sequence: CASISFSGANVLTF. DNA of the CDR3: TGTGCCAGTATCAGTTTCTCTGGGGCCAACGTCCTGACTTTC.

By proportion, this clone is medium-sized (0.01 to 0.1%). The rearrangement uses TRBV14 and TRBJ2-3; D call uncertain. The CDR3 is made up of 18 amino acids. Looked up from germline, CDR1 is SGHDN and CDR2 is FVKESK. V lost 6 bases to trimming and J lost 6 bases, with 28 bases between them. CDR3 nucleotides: TGTGCCAGCAGTCGGTCCCTACTTGCCACCCTAAAGGAGGATACGCAGTATTTT. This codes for CASSRSLLATLKEDTQYF.

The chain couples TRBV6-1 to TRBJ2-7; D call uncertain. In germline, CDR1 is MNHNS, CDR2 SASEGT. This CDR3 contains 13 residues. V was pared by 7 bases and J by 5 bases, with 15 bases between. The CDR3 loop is CASTRTPVHEQYF. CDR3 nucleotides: TGTGCCAGCACGAGAACCCCGGTCCACGAGCAGTACTTC.

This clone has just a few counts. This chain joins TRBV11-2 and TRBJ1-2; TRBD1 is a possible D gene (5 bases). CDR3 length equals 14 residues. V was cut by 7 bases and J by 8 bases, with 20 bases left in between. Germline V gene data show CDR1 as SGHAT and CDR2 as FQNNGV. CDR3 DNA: TGTGCCAGCACCGTTGACAGTTCACTGACAGGCTACACCTTC. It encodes CASTVDSSLTGYTF.

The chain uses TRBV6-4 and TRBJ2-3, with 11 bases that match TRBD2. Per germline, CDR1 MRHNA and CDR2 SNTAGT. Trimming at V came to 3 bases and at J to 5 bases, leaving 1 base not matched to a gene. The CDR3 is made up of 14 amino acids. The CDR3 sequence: CASSEGLAGDTQYF. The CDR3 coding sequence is TGTGCCAGCAGTGAAGGACTAGCGGGAGATACGCAGTATTTT.

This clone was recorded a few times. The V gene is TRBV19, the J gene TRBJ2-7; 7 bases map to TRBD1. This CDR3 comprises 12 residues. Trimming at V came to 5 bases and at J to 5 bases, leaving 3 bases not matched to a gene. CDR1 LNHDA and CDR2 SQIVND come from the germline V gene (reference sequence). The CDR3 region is CASSVQGHEQYF. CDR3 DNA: TGTGCCAGTAGTGTACAGGGGCACGAGCAGTACTTC.

DNA for the CDR3: TGTGCCAGCAGCTCTCTGGGGGGGACAGGGACGTCCTACGAGCAGTACTTC. Translating it yields CASSSLGGTGTSYEQYF. The chain carries TRBV6-1 and TRBJ2-7; TRBD1 agrees at 9 bases. There are 17 residues in the CDR3. V lost 6 bases, J lost 1 base, and 13 bases stayed unmatched. CDR1 and CDR2 from the germline V gene are MNHNS and SASEGT.

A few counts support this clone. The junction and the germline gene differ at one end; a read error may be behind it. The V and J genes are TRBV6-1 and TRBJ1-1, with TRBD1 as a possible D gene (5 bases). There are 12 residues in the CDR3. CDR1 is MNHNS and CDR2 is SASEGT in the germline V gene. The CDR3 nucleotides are TGTGCCACCAGTACAGGTAACACTGAAGCTTTCTTT. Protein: CATSTGNTEAFF.

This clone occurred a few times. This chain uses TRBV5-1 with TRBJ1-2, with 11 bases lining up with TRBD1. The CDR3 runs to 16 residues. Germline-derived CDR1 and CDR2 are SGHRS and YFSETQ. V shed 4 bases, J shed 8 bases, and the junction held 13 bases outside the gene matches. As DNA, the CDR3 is TGCGCCAGCAGCCCCTTATCCCGGACAGGGGGCCCGGGCTACACCTTC. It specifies CASSPLSRTGGPGYTF.

Here the CDR3 reads CASSYGTTRETQYF. CDR3 DNA: TGTGCCAGCAGTTACGGGACAACGAGAGAGACCCAGTACTTC. The chain joins TRBV6-2 or TRBV6-3 to TRBJ2-5; the D gene is possibly TRBD1 (6 bases). Germline V gene sequence: CDR1 MNHEY, CDR2 SVGEGT. The CDR3 contains 14 residues. V was shortened by 2 bases and J by 4 bases, with 11 bases between the two germline ends.

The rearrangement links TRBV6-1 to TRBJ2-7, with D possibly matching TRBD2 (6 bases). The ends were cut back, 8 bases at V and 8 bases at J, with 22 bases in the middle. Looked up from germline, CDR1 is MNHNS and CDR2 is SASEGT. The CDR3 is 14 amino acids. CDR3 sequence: CASRGVSPPTKQYF. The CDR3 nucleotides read TGTGCCAGCCGCGGGGTGAGTCCCCCAACGAAGCAGTACTTC.

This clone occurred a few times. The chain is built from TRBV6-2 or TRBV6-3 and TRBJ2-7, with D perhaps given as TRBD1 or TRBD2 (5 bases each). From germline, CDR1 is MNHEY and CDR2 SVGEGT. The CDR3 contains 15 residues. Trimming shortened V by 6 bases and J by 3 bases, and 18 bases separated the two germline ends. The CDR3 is CASRPGTPRFYEQYF. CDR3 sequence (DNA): TGTGCCAGCAGACCCGGGACCCCGAGGTTCTACGAGCAGTACTTC.

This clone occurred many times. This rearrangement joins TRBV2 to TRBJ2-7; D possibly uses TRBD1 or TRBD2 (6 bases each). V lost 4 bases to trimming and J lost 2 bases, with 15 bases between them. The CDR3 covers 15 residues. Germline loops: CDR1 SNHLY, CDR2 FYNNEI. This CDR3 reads CASSVRQEGAYEQYF. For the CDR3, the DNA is TGTGCCAGCAGTGTCAGACAGGAGGGTGCCTACGAGCAGTACTTC.

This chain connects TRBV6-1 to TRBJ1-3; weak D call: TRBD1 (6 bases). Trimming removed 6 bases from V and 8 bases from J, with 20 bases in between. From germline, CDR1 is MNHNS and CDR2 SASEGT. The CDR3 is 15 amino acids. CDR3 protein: CASSDASGGADTIYF. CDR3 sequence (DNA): TGTGCCAGCAGCGATGCCTCGGGGGGGGCGGACACCATATATTTT.

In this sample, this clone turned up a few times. The CDR3, as DNA: TGTGCCAGCAGTTTCGGGGTAGAGGGCTACACCTTC. Its protein is CASSFGVEGYTF. The J gene is TRBJ1-2, the V gene TRBV28; D unresolved. Germline V gene sequence: CDR1 MDHEN, CDR2 SYDVKM. There are 12 residues in the CDR3. Trimming cost V 3 bases and J 8 bases, with 10 bases left between them.

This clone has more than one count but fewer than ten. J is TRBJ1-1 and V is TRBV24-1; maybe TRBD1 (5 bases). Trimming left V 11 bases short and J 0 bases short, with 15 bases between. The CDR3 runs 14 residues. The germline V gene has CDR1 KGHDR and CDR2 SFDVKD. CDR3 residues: CAIWDGSLNTEAFF. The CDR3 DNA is TGTGCCATATGGGACGGGAGCTTGAACACTGAAGCTTTCTTT.

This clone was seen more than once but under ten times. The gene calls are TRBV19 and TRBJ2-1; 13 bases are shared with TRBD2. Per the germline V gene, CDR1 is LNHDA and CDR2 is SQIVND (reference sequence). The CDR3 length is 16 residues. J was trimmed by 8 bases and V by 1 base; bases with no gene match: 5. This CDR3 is CASSIGLAGGVDEQFF. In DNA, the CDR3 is TGTGCCAGTAGTATAGGACTAGCGGGAGGCGTCGATGAGCAGTTCTTC.

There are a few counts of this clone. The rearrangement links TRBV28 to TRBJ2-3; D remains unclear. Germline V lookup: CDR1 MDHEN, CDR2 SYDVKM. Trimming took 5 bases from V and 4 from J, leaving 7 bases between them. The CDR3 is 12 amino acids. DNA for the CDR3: TGTGCCAGCAGTCTTATCGCAGATACGCAGTATTTT. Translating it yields CASSLIADTQYF.